This paragraph covers one T cell receptor (gamma chain) sequence. Its antigen remains unknown. The record originates from a study of gammadelta T cells in human blood. Findings of the study overall: Microbial exposure appeared to drive polyclonal γδ T cell expansion after birth.

TCRdb re-called clones from the RT-PCR reads using CATT. This table holds about 220 gamma-chain clones, 2% to 2.5% found once. CDR3 length: 16 amino acids. V shed 8 bases and J 0 bases; nucleotides not matched to a gene: 10. The sequence derives from a human donor. The chain links TRGV10 to TRGJP1. TRGV10 is an open reading frame whose function is uncertain. Sequencing used non-Vgamma9Vdelta2 gamma-delta T cells from infant blood. CDR3 residues: CAAWDSENTTGWFKIF. The CDR3 nucleotides are TGTGCTGCGTGGGATTCAGAAAATACCACTGGTTGGTTCAAGATATTT.